One sample yielded the 16 T cell receptor beta chains listed below, sequenced in a study of blood T cell repertoires in COVID-19. Clones were sequenced by immunoSEQ multiplex PCR, and TCRdb holds only the in-frame ones, with some missing. The table lists 30,000 to 45,000 clones, roughly 80% of them singletons. The source material was peripheral blood. The origin of the receptors is a man in his sixties with active COVID-19.

This chain links TRBV19 with TRBJ1-5; 7 nucleotides line up with TRBD1. J gave up 0 bases and V 6 bases, and 11 bases lay outside the gene matches. This CDR3 spans 17 amino acids. Germline CDR1 LNHDA, CDR2 SQIVND (reference sequence). The CDR3 DNA follows: TGTGCCAGTAGCGACCCGCGGACAGGCAATAGCAATCAGCCCCAGCATTTT. This gives the protein CASSDPRTGNSNQPQHF.

This clone came up a few times. The V gene is TRBV7-2, the J gene TRBJ1-1; D uncertain. The ends were cut back, 11 bases at V and 2 bases at J, with 12 bases in the middle. Germline CDR1 SGHTA, CDR2 FQGNSA. CDR3 length equals 12 residues. The CDR3 reads CAAGTYNTEAFF. Here the CDR3 DNA reads TGTGCCGCAGGCACCTATAACACTGAAGCTTTCTTT.

The chain combines TRBV12-3 or TRBV12-4 with TRBJ1-6; D ambiguous. V was trimmed by 11 bases and J by 7 bases, leaving 15 bases between them. The CDR3 contains 13 residues. The CDR3 is CAGARRQNSPLHF. CDR3 coding DNA: TGTGCCGGAGCACGCCGTCAGAATTCACCCCTCCACTTT.

The chain combines TRBV5-6 with TRBJ2-1; 10 bases match TRBD2. There are 16 residues in the CDR3. CDR1 is SGHDT and CDR2 is YYEEEE in the germline V gene. With V trimmed by 0 bases and J by 4 bases, 4 bases remained unmatched. The CDR3 DNA reads TGTGCCAGCAGCTTGGATGGGACTAGCGAATACAATGAGCAGTTCTTC. This translates into CASSLDGTSEYNEQFF.

The chain joins TRBV5-1 to TRBJ2-2; D is perhaps TRBD2 (6 bases). The CDR3 is 15 amino acids. Germline CDR1 SGHRS, CDR2 YFSETQ. V lost 4 bases to trimming and J lost 7 bases, with 17 bases between them. CDR3 in amino acids: CASSIGGALGGELFF. CDR3 DNA: TGCGCCAGCAGCATCGGGGGAGCTCTAGGCGGGGAGCTGTTTTTT.

This sequence joins TRBV6-5 and TRBJ2-7, with D tentatively TRBD1 (5 bases). V was pared by 2 bases and J by 2 bases, with 10 bases between. The CDR3 extends over 14 amino acids. Germline CDR1 MNHEY, CDR2 SVGAGI. The CDR3, as DNA: TGTGCCAGCAGTTACAGCCAGGGTCCCTACGAGCAGTACTTC. Its translation: CASSYSQGPYEQYF.

The gene calls are TRBV11-2 and TRBJ2-1; D is possibly TRBD2 (6 bases). Per germline, CDR1 SGHAT and CDR2 FQNNGV. With 1 base removed from V and 3 bases from J, the gap between germline ends came to 16 bases. The CDR3 runs to 17 residues. Here the CDR3 reads CASSLALFGGIYNEQFF. The CDR3 nucleotides read TGTGCCAGCAGCTTAGCACTCTTTGGGGGGATCTACAATGAGCAGTTCTTC.

The chain is built from TRBV21-1 and TRBJ2-7; TRBD2 reflects the table's D call only, with no check against the DNA. TRBV21-1 is annotated as a pseudogene. This CDR3 has 17 residues. The CDR3 region has the DNA TGTGCCAGCAGCAAAACTCCGGGGCAGCGGGAGCGGGACGAGCAGTACTTC. It specifies CASSKTPGQRERDEQYF.

J is TRBJ2-7 and V is TRBV11-2; a possible D gene is TRBD1 (5 bases). Deletions cut 5 bases from V and 2 bases from J, with 13 bases between. The length of the CDR3 is 14 residues. Germline values: CDR1 SGHAT, CDR2 FQNNGV. This CDR3 reads CASSPRQGPYEQYF. As DNA, the CDR3 is TGTGCCAGCAGCCCCCGCCAGGGTCCCTACGAGCAGTACTTC.

The rearrangement joins TRBV6-1 to TRBJ2-1; D is perhaps TRBD1 (5 bases). The CDR3 extends over 14 amino acids. Trimming took 3 bases from V and 8 from J, leaving 14 bases between them. From germline, CDR1 is MNHNS and CDR2 SASEGT. Written as DNA, the CDR3 is TGTGCCAGCAGTGATTGGGGCCGAGGAGATGAGCAGTTCTTC. This sequence encodes CASSDWGRGDEQFF.

The rearrangement links TRBV19 to TRBJ2-1, with 9 bases fitting TRBD2. The V and J ends lost 4 bases and 7 bases, in that order; junction bases with no gene match: 11. Per germline, CDR1 LNHDA and CDR2 SQIVND (reference sequence). The CDR3 has 16 amino acids. CDR3 DNA sequence: TGTGCCAGTAGTAGTTCGACTAGCGGATGGGGGAATGAGCAGTTCTTC. Amino acids: CASSSSTSGWGNEQFF.

The V gene is TRBV18, the J gene TRBJ1-1; no clear D. CDR3 length: 14 amino acids. V lost 3 bases and J lost 7, with 15 bases in between. CDR1 is KGHSH, CDR2 LQKENI, per germline. This chain's CDR3 is CASSPPGQRGEAFF. The DNA for the CDR3 is TGTGCCAGCTCACCCCCCGGGCAGCGGGGTGAAGCTTTCTTT.

This sequence joins TRBV28 and TRBJ2-5; the match to TRBD1 covers 8 bases. Germline V gives CDR1 MDHEN, CDR2 SYDVKM. The CDR3 totals 14 residues. V trimming: 3 bases; J trimming: 7 bases; junction bases outside the gene matches: 7. CDR3 DNA sequence: TGTGCCAGCAGTTTGAGGGGACAGGCCAGGACCCAGTACTTC. Encoded protein: CASSLRGQARTQYF.

CDR3: CASSALLDRTDTQYF. The CDR3 nucleotides are TGTGCCAGCAGCGCCCTACTAGACCGCACAGATACGCAGTATTTT. The chain links TRBV9 to TRBJ2-3; D possibly corresponds to TRBD2 (5 bases). Trimming cost V 3 bases and J 1 base, with 12 bases left between them. CDR1 is SGDLS, CDR2 YYNGEE, per germline. CDR3 length equals 15 residues.

The chain combines TRBV9 with TRBJ1-3, with D uncertain. The CDR3 is 16 residues long. V lost 0 bases and J lost 0, with 10 bases in between. The germline gives CDR1 SGDLS, CDR2 YYNGEE. This CDR3 reads CASSVELEGSGNTIYF. The CDR3 DNA reads as TGTGCCAGCAGCGTAGAATTGGAGGGCTCTGGAAACACCATATATTTT. The whole variable domain, filled in from reference TRBV9 and TRBJ1-3, reads DSGVTQTPKHLITATGQRVTLRCSPRSGDLSVYWYQQSLDQGLQFLIQYYNGEERAKGNILERFSAQQFPDLHSELNLSSLELGDSALYFCASSVELEGSGNTIYFGEGSWLTVV.

V and J are TRBV6-8 and TRBJ2-5; D not resolved. V lost 7 bases and J 5 bases, leaving 17 bases between the germline ends. This CDR3 spans 14 amino acids. Germline V gene sequence: CDR1 MNHGY, CDR2 SAAAGT. The CDR3 nucleotides are TGTGCCAGCATCAAACTCCCCCTCGGGGAGACCCAGTACTTC. It specifies CASIKLPLGETQYF.